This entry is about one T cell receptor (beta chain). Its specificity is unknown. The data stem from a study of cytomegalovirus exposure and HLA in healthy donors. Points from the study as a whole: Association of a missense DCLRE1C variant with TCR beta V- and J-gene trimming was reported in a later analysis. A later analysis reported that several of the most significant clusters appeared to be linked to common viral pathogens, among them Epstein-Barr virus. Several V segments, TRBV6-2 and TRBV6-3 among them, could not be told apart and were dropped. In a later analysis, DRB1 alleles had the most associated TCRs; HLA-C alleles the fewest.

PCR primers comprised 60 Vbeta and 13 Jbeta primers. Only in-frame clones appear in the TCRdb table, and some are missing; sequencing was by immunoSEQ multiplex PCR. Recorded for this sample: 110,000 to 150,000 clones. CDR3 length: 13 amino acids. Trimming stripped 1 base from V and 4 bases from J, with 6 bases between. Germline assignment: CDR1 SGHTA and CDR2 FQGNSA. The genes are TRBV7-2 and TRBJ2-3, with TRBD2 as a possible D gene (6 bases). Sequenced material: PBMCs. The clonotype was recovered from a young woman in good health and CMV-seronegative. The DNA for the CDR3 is TGTGCCAGCAGCTTAGGGGGGGCAGATACGCAGTATTTT. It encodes CASSLGGADTQYF.